Below, one TCR beta chain is given with its context. Antigen unknown. Together with a sample-barcoded 5' primer, a J-beta primer mix was included in a second PCR lasting roughly 6 to 12 cycles. Each CDR3 protein gets one entry after TCRdb re-called the 5' RACE reads with MiXCR. This repertoire shows more than 450,000 distinct CDR3 sequences, about 28% found once; its top ten account for approximately 3.6%. Donors each provided about 9.5 milliliters of peripheral blood. The CDR3 totals 15 residues. Trimming left V 2 bases short and J 2 bases short, with 11 bases between. Germline loops: CDR1 SGDLS, CDR2 YYNGEE. The sample is drawn from a study of blood T cells in healthy people across ages. Findings and caveats of the study: Long-lived donors carried more naive CD4+ cells and greater diversity than aged donors.

The sample was also linked to a second study, of T cells of mothers and their children. From that study: Using around 1.4 ug per 15 ul, all extracted RNA underwent cDNA synthesis. Overlap in related mother-child pairs always slightly exceeded unrelated pairs, never significantly.

The receptor was derived from a boy aged 2 to 10 in good health. Sample: blood. This chain joins TRBV9 and TRBJ2-1; D unresolved. The CDR3 loop reads CASSVELSPYNEQFF. Here the CDR3 DNA reads TGTGCCAGCAGCGTGGAGCTGAGCCCCTACAATGAGCAGTTCTTC.